This T cell receptor beta chain was sequenced in a study of Ad26.COV2.S vaccination and SARS-CoV-2 variants. This clone was found once. The antigen is unknown. Germline V gives CDR1 MDHEN, CDR2 SYDVKM. The CDR3 loop spans 14 amino acids. The V and J ends lost 6 bases and 4 bases respectively, with 12 bases between them. Some clones are missing from TCRdb's copy, which holds only in-frame ones; the method was immunoSEQ multiplex PCR. The sample carries roughly 300,000 clones, approximately 90% recorded once. Treatment in this sample: some 20 received Ad26.COV2.S at low or high dose, single or two shots; 5 received placebo; per-sample allocation not given. Specimens were obtained on day 63 following the first vaccine or placebo injection. An Ad26 vector that expressed Wuhan-strain SARS-CoV-2 spike constituted the vaccine. Findings of the study overall: Reportedly, spike-specific CD8+ and CD4+ T cell responses achieved substantial breadth once vaccination had taken place.

The material was peripheral blood, obtained in a trial of Ad26.COV2.S vaccine versus placebo. This sequence originates from a person aged 18-60 years who received the Ad26.COV2.S COVID-19 vaccine or a placebo. The V and J genes are TRBV28 and TRBJ1-4; D possibly corresponds to TRBD1 (5 bases). The CDR3 sequence is CASRMGGINEKLFF. The CDR3 DNA reads as TGTGCCAGCAGAATGGGGGGAATTAATGAAAAACTGTTTTTT.